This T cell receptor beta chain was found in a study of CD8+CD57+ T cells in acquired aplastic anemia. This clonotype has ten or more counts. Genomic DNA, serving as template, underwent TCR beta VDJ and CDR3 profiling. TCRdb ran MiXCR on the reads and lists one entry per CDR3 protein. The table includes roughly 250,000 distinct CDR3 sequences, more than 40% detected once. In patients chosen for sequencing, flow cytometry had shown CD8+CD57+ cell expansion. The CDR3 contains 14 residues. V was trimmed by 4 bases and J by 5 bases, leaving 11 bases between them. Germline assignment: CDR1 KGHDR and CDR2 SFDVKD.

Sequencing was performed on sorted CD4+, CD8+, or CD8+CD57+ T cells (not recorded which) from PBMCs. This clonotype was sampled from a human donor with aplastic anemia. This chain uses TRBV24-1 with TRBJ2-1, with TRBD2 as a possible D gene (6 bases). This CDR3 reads CATSEAGTNNEQFF. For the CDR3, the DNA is TGTGCCACCAGTGAGGCGGGGACCAACAATGAGCAGTTCTTC.